Listed below are T cell receptor beta chains from one sample, sequenced in a study of T-cell memory formation after mild COVID-19. TCRdb analysed the 5' RACE reads with MiXCR anew, one entry per CDR3 protein. Among 550,000 to 600,000 distinct CDR3 sequences listed, roughly a sixth were seen once. The sequencing input was PBMCs or a T cell subset sorted from them (not recorded which). The receptors shown here come from an adult woman who had mild COVID-19 (a few samples of this study predate the infection). Cell type and time point are not known. Both conserved end residues are part of each CDR3. The D gene is left open where the match is weak. Clone size appears in some rows only: once, few, many, or a class for an expanded clone.

TRBJ1-2	.	few	14	TRBV27	CASSSPGEVYGYTF	TGTGCCAGCAGTTCACCAGGGGAGGTCTATGGCTACACCTTC
TRBJ2-3	TRBD2	few	15	TRBV7-6	CASSSSGSRTDTQYF	TGTGCCAGCAGCTCTAGCGGGAGCCGCACAGATACGCAGTATTTT
TRBJ2-5	TRBD2	.	16	TRBV7-8	CASSPQSGGPTETQYF	TGTGCCAGCAGCCCCCAAAGCGGGGGGCCCACAGAGACCCAGTACTTC
TRBJ2-3	.	many	14	TRBV29-1	CSVVGTSSTDTQYF	TGCAGCGTTGTCGGGACTTCTAGCACAGATACGCAGTATTTT
TRBJ2-7	.	.	16	TRBV3-1	CASSQPRDGPSYEQYF	TGTGCCAGCAGCCAACCCCGGGACGGGCCATCCTACGAGCAGTACTTC
TRBJ2-7	.	many	12	TRBV7-9	CASSLDIRGASF	TGTGCCAGCAGCTTAGATATCCGTGGGGCTTCCTTC
TRBJ1-3	.	.	14	TRBV6-1	CASRDDSTTDTIYF	TGTGCCAGCAGGGATGACAGCACGACGGACACCATATATTTT
TRBJ1-6	.	.	14	TRBV6-5	CATGGDPSRSPLHF	TGTGCCACTGGAGGGGATCCCTCCCGTTCACCCCTCCACTTT
TRBJ2-1	.	few	14	TRBV9	CASSVGGPSNEQFF	TGTGCCAGCAGCGTCGGGGGCCCGAGCAATGAGCAGTTCTTC
TRBJ1-1	TRBD1	few	15	TRBV6-5	CASSYYRGMNTEAFF	TGTGCCAGCAGTTACTACAGGGGCATGAACACTGAAGCTTTCTTT
TRBJ1-2	.	many	14	TRBV20-1	CSATEVRGYYGYTF	TGCAGTGCTACCGAGGTCAGGGGATACTATGGCTACACCTTC
TRBJ1-5	.	.	15	TRBV4-3	CASSQEMGLNQPQHF	TGCGCCAGCAGCCAAGAAATGGGACTCAATCAGCCCCAGCATTTT
TRBJ2-1	TRBD2	.	15	TRBV7-3	CASSAGLAGGGEQFF	TGTGCCAGCAGCGCCGGACTAGCGGGGGGCGGGGAGCAGTTCTTC
TRBJ1-2	.	.	16	TRBV27	CASSTSGGLGGRSYTF	TGTGCCAGCAGTACGAGTGGGGGATTAGGGGGACGGAGCTACACCTTC
TRBJ2-2	TRBD2	.	16	TRBV27	CASSLSLGLGPGELFF	TGTGCCAGCAGTTTATCCCTGGGACTAGGACCTGGGGAGCTGTTTTTT
TRBJ1-5	.	.	16	TRBV6-6	CASSYGKGWIGQPQHF	TGTGCCAGCAGTTACGGGAAAGGGTGGATTGGTCAGCCCCAGCATTTT
TRBJ1-2	TRBD1	.	14	TRBV5-4	CASSPGTVLYGYTF	TGTGCCAGCAGCCCCGGGACAGTTTTGTATGGCTACACCTTC
TRBJ2-7	TRBD2	.	16	TRBV7-2	CASSLRLAGGPYEQYF	TGTGCCAGCAGCCTAAGACTAGCGGGAGGGCCATACGAGCAGTACTTC
TRBJ2-3	.	few	11	TRBV7-2	CASKGTDTQYF	TGTGCCAGCAAAGGGACAGATACGCAGTATTTT
TRBJ2-7	TRBD2	.	15	TRBV20-1	CSALIRSGTIYEQYF	TGCAGTGCCCTCATTCGTTCCGGGACTATCTACGAGCAGTACTTC
TRBJ2-3	TRBD1	few	17	TRBV5-1	CASSLVGGQGGADTQYF	TGCGCCAGCAGCTTGGTTGGAGGACAGGGGGGCGCAGATACGCAGTATTTT
TRBJ2-1	TRBD2	few	18	TRBV3-1	CASSQFIAGVGGQNEQFF	TGTGCCAGCAGCCAATTCATAGCGGGAGTGGGCGGGCAAAATGAGCAGTTCTTC
TRBJ2-1	TRBD2	many	15	TRBV5-1	CASSLASGNYNEQFF	TGCGCCAGCAGCTTGGCTAGCGGGAACTACAATGAGCAGTTCTTC
TRBJ2-7	TRBD1	many	14	TRBV6-5	CASSSGTGYYEQYF	TGTGCCAGCAGTTCCGGGACAGGGTACTACGAGCAGTACTTC
TRBJ1-4	.	.	10	TRBV7-9	CAYGGEKLFF	TGTGCCTATGGTGGGGAAAAACTGTTTTTT
TRBJ1-1	TRBD1	few	12	TRBV6-1	CASVTGGTEAFF	TGTGCCAGCGTTACAGGGGGAACTGAAGCTTTCTTT
TRBJ1-2	.	few	16	TRBV4-2	CASSQDGPGDTGGYTF	TGTGCCAGCAGCCAAGATGGGCCAGGAGACACTGGGGGCTACACCTTC
TRBJ1-1	TRBD1	.	17	TRBV20-1	CSARDKLQGGVNTEAFF	TGCAGTGCCAGAGATAAATTACAGGGGGGAGTGAACACTGAAGCTTTCTTT
TRBJ2-1	TRBD1	.	18	TRBV6-4	CASSAEPQGVLSYNEQFF	TGTGCCAGCAGTGCGGAACCCCAGGGGGTGCTCTCCTACAATGAGCAGTTCTTC
TRBJ2-7	TRBD1	.	17	TRBV12-3/TRBV12-4	CASSARDSPLLRYEQYF	TGTGCCAGCAGTGCCCGGGACAGCCCACTCCTACGTTACGAGCAGTACTTC
TRBJ2-3	.	.	14	TRBV7-2	CASSYGTPTDTQYF	TGTGCCAGCAGCTACGGGACACCCACAGATACGCAGTATTTT
TRBJ2-1	.	.	12	TRBV5-5	CASSLDRYEQFF	TGTGCCAGCAGCTTGGACAGGTATGAGCAGTTCTTC
TRBJ2-7	.	few	14	TRBV28	CASSLVGASYEQYF	TGTGCCAGCAGTTTAGTGGGAGCCTCCTACGAGCAGTACTTC
TRBJ1-3	.	few	19	TRBV4-1	CASSQGVPGELRSGNTIYF	TGCGCCAGCAGCCAAGGGGTCCCAGGGGAACTGCGCTCTGGAAACACCATATATTTT
TRBJ2-5	TRBD2	.	16	TRBV11-2	CASSLGLAGWQETQYF	TGTGCCAGCAGCTTAGGGCTAGCGGGGTGGCAAGAGACCCAGTACTTC
TRBJ1-5	.	many	16	TRBV7-2	CASSFSDRIPGQPQHF	TGTGCCAGCAGCTTCTCAGACAGGATACCCGGGCAGCCCCAGCATTTT
TRBJ1-2	.	few	16	TRBV7-8	CASSLAGQNTNYGYTF	TGTGCCAGCAGCTTAGCTGGACAGAATACTAACTATGGCTACACCTTC
TRBJ2-3	TRBD2	.	18	TRBV7-9	CASSSDSAGGVNTDTQYF	TGTGCCAGCAGCTCCGACTCAGCGGGGGGCGTCAACACAGATACGCAGTATTTT
TRBJ1-1	.	.	17	TRBV4-1	CASNLVEAPSWNTEAFF	TGCGCCAGCAACCTCGTGGAAGCACCGTCGTGGAACACTGAAGCTTTCTTT
TRBJ1-5	.	.	15	TRBV20-1	CSARDPGDPVQPQHF	TGCAGTGCTAGAGATCCAGGGGATCCCGTACAGCCCCAGCATTTT
TRBJ2-3	TRBD2	few	15	TRBV7-8	CASSFGGTTPDTQYF	TGTGCCAGCAGCTTCGGGGGGACTACGCCAGATACGCAGTATTTT
TRBJ1-1	TRBD1	many	13	TRBV11-2	CASSLGQATEAFF	TGTGCCAGCAGCCTTGGACAGGCCACTGAAGCTTTCTTT
TRBJ1-1	.	few	15	TRBV5-1	CASSLGRGRDTEAFF	TGCGCCAGCAGCTTGGGTAGAGGGCGGGATACTGAAGCTTTCTTT
TRBJ1-2	.	few	14	TRBV7-9	CASGGRPGPYGYTF	TGTGCCAGCGGGGGCCGACCGGGGCCATATGGCTACACCTTC
TRBJ2-7	TRBD2	few	15	TRBV7-6	CASSLEAGSSYEQYF	TGTGCCAGCAGCTTAGAAGCGGGGAGCTCCTACGAGCAGTACTTC
TRBJ2-1	.	few	14	TRBV7-3	CASSLASVNNEQFF	TGTGCCAGCAGCTTAGCTAGCGTAAACAATGAGCAGTTCTTC
TRBJ2-1	.	.	14	TRBV5-4	CASSGPGLYNEQFF	TGTGCCAGCAGCGGACCGGGACTCTACAATGAGCAGTTCTTC
TRBJ2-7	.	few	14	TRBV27	CASRMTGGSYEQYF	TGTGCCAGCAGAATGACAGGTGGCTCCTACGAGCAGTACTTC
TRBJ2-3	TRBD1	many	15	TRBV29-1	CSAPPPDRVPDTQYF	TGCAGCGCCCCGCCCCCGGACAGGGTGCCAGATACGCAGTATTTT
TRBJ1-1	TRBD1	many	12	TRBV5-6	CASSLVTGEAFF	TGTGCCAGCAGCTTGGTGACAGGGGAAGCTTTCTTT
TRBJ2-5	.	.	11	TRBV7-9	CASSDSETQYF	TGTGCCAGCAGCGACAGTGAGACCCAGTACTTC
TRBJ2-1	.	few	16	TRBV7-8	CASSLLGAAVNNEQFF	TGTGCCAGCAGCTTACTAGGGGCAGCGGTCAACAATGAGCAGTTCTTC
TRBJ1-4	.	.	12	TRBV2	CASNRLTEKLFF	TGTGCCAGCAATAGGCTCACCGAAAAACTGTTTTTT